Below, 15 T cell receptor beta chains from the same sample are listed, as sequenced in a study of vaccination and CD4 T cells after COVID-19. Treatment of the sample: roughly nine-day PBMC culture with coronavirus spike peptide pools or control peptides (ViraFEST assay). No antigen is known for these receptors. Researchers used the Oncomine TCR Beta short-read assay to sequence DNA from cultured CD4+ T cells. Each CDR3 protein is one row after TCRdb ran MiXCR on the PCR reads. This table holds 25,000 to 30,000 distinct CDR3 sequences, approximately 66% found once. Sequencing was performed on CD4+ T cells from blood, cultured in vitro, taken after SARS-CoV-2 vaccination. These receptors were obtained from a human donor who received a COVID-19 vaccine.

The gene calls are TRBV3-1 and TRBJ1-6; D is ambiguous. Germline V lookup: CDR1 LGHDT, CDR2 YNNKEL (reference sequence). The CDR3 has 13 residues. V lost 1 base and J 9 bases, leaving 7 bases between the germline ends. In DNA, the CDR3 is TGTGCCAGCAGCCAAGTAGGTGGTTCACCCCTCCACTTT. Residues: CASSQVGGSPLHF.

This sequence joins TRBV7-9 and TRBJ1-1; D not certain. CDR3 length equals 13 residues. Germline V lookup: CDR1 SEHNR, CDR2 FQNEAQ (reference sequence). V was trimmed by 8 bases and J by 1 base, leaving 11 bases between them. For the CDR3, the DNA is TGTGCCAGCTCACTCAATCAGAACACTGAAGCTTTCTTT. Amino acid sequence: CASSLNQNTEAFF.

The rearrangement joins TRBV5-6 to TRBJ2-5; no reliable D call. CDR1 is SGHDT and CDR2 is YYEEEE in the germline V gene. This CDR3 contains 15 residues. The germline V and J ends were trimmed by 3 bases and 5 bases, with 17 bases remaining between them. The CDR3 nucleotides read TGTGCCAGCAGCTCGCCGGGTAGGATAGGCGAGACCCAGTACTTC. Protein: CASSSPGRIGETQYF.

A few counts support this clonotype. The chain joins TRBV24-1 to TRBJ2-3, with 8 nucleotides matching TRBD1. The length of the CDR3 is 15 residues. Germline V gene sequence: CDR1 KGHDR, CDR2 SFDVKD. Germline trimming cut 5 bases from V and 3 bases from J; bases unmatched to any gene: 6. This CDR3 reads CATSGRQGWTDTQYF. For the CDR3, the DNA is TGTGCCACCAGTGGGAGACAGGGGTGGACAGATACGCAGTATTTT.

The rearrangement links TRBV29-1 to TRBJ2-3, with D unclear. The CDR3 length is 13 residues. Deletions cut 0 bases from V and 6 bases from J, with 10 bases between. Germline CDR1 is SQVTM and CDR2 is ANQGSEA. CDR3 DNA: TGCAGCGTTGAAGAGGACCCTGGGGATACGCAGTATTTT. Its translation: CSVEEDPGDTQYF.

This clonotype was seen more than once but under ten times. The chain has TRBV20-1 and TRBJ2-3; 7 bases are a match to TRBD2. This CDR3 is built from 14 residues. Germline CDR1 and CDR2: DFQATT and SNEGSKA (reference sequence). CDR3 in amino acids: CSSLHAGGTDTQYF. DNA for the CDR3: TGCAGCTCCCTCCACGCGGGGGGCACAGATACGCAGTATTTT.

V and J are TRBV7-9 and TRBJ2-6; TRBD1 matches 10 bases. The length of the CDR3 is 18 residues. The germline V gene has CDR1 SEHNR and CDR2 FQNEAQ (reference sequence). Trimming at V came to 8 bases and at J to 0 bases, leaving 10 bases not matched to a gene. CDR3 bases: TGTGCCAGCTCCGGGTGGGACAGGGGCTTCTCTGGGGCCAACGTCCTGACTTTC. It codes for CASSGWDRGFSGANVLTF.

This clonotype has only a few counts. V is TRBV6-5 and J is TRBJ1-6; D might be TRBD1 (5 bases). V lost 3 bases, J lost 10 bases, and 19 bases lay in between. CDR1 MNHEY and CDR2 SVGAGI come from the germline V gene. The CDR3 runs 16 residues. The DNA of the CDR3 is TGTGCCAGCAGTTATACCCAGGACAATCAATTATCACCCCTCCACTTT. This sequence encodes CASSYTQDNQLSPLHF.

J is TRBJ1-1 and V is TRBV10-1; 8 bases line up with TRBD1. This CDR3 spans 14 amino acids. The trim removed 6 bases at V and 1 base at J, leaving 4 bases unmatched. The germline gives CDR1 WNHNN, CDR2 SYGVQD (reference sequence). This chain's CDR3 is CASRAGTGNTEAFF. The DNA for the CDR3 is TGCGCCAGCAGGGCCGGGACAGGGAACACTGAAGCTTTCTTT.

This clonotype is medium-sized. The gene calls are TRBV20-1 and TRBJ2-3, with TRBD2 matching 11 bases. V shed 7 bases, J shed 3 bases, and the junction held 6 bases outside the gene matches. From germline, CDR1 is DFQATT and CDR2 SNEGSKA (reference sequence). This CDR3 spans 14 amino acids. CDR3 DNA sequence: TGCAGTGTAATTAGCGGGGGGGCTACAGATACGCAGTATTTT. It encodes CSVISGGATDTQYF.

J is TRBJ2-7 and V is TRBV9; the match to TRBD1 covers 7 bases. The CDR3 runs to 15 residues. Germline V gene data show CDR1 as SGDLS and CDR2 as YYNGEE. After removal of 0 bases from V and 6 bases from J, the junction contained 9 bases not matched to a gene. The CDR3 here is CASSVDRGTLGEQYF. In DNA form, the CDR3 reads TGTGCCAGCAGCGTAGACAGGGGAACTCTGGGCGAGCAGTACTTC.

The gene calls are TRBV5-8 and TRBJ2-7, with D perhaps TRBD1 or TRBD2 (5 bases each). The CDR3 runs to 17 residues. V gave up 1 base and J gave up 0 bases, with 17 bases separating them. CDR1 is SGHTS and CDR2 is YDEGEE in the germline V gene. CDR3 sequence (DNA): TGTGCCAGCAGCTTGCCCCGAGGGGAACCGAGCTCCTACGAGCAGTACTTC. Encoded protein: CASSLPRGEPSSYEQYF.

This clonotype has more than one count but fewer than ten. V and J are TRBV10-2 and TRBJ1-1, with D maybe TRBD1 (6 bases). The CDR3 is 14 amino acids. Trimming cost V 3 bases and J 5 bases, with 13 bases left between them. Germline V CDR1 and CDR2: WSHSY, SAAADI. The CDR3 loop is CASSDWGRGTEAFF. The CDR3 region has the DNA TGCGCCAGCAGTGACTGGGGGCGGGGGACTGAAGCTTTCTTT.

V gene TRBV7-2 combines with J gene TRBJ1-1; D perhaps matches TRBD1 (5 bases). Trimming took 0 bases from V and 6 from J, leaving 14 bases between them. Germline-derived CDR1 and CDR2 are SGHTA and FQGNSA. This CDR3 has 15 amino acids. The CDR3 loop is CASSLAAGVGAEAFF. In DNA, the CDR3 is TGTGCCAGCAGCTTAGCGGCGGGGGTTGGCGCTGAAGCTTTCTTT.

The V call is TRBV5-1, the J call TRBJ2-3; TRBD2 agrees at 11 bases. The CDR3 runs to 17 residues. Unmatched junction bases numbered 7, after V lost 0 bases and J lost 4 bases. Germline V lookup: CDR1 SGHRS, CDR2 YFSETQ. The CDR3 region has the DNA TGCGCCAGCAGCTTGGCCAACCTAGCGGGGGGTGCAGATACGCAGTATTTT. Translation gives CASSLANLAGGADTQYF. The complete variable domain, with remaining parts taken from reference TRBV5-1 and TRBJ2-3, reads KAGVTQTPRYLIKTRGQQVTLSCSPISGHRSVSWYQQTPGQGLQFLFEYFSETQRNKGNFPGRFSGRQFSNSRSEMNVSTLELGDSALYLCASSLANLAGGADTQYFGPGTRLTVL.